Reported below is one TCR beta chain. The source of the sample is a study of T cell responses to AZD1222 COVID-19 vaccine. Repertoires were generated with immunoSEQ multiplex PCR, while TCRdb's copy carries only in-frame clones and drops some. The sample lists 85,000 to 100,000 clones; roughly nine tenths were seen once. The CDR3 has 15 amino acids. CDR1 and CDR2 from the germline V gene are MNHEY and SMNVEV (reference sequence). Trimming at V came to 1 base and at J to 6 bases, leaving 7 bases not matched to a gene. The chain couples TRBV27 to TRBJ2-7; 9 nucleotides match TRBD1. This material consisted of peripheral blood, taken on day 0 of AZD1222 vaccination. The sequence came from an adult in good health. DNA for the CDR3: TGTGCCAGCAGTTTATACGGGACAGGGTCTGCCGAGCAGTACTTC. It is translated as CASSLYGTGSAEQYF.